This T cell receptor (beta chain) derives from a study of technical replicates of blood from a handful of donors. The V segment lost 3 bases and the J segment 5 bases; nucleotides outside the gene matches: 9. The CDR3 loop spans 16 amino acids. CDR1 ENHRY and CDR2 SYGVKD come from the germline V gene. Data came from immunoSEQ multiplex PCR; TCRdb stores just in-frame clones and leaves some out. The sample has tens of thousands of clones; 95% to 98% are singletons. The sample taken for sequencing was T cells isolated from PBMCs. The TCR comes from a human donor in good health. This chain connects TRBV10-3 to TRBJ2-1; 8 bases match TRBD1. CDR3 residues: CAISELGNRGNNEQFF. The CDR3 DNA reads TGTGCCATCAGTGAATTAGGGAACAGGGGGAACAATGAGCAGTTCTTC.